This is a list of T cell receptor beta chains from one sample in a study of blood T cell repertoires in COVID-19. The repertoire was sequenced with immunoSEQ multiplex PCR; TCRdb's copy has only in-frame clones and lacks some. Among 95,000 to 110,000 clones listed, about 80% were seen once. Material: peripheral blood. Source of these receptors: a woman of 80 years or more with active or convalescent COVID-19. Each CDR3 is given with its conserved first and last residue. A D gene is named only where the DNA matches it firmly. Clone size appears in some rows only: once, few, many, or a class for an expanded clone.

>TRBD2|TRBJ2-2|few|TRBV19|17
CASNPGLAGRVNGELFF
TGTGCCAGTAACCCGGGACTAGCGGGTCGGGTTAACGGGGAGCTGTTTTTT
>TRBD1|TRBJ1-1|.|TRBV30|17
CAWTRDRGMGANTEAFF
TGTGCCTGGACAAGGGACAGGGGAATGGGAGCGAACACTGAAGCTTTCTTT
>.|TRBJ1-2|.|TRBV12-3/TRBV12-4|12
CASRRSRGGYTF
TGTGCCAGCCGAAGGAGCAGGGGCGGCTACACCTTC
>TRBD2|TRBJ2-1|.|TRBV6-1|19
CASSAPTGRSGGKYNEQFF
TGTGCCAGCAGTGCACCGACCGGACGGAGCGGGGGAAAGTACAATGAGCAGTTCTTC
>.|TRBJ2-3|.|TRBV5-1|15
CASSLQSPRTDTQYF
TGCGCCAGCAGCTTACAAAGTCCCCGAACAGATACGCAGTATTTT
>.|TRBJ2-7|.|TRBV6-2/TRBV6-3|12
CASSYSSVEQYF
TGTGCCAGCAGTTACTCAAGCGTCGAGCAGTACTTC
>.|TRBJ2-7|.|TRBV28|11
CASSLSGEQYF
TGTGCCAGCAGTTTATCAGGGGAGCAGTACTTC
>TRBD1|TRBJ1-2|once|TRBV30|13
CAWTGQGAPGYTF
TGTGCCTGGACGGGACAGGGGGCGCCCGGCTACACCTTC
>.|TRBJ1-6|.|TRBV5-1|12
CASSQQGPPLHF
TGCGCCAGCAGCCAGCAGGGGCCTCCCCTCCACTTT
>TRBD1|TRBJ2-7|.|TRBV27|14
CASSFLTGNREQYF
TGTGCCAGCAGTTTCTTGACAGGGAATCGCGAGCAGTACTTC
>TRBD1|TRBJ1-1|.|TRBV9|15
CASSAHNRGDSEAFF
TGTGCCAGCAGCGCCCACAACAGGGGTGACTCTGAAGCTTTCTTT
>.|TRBJ1-1|.|TRBV7-2|14
CASSFKSNRGEAFF
TGTGCCAGCAGCTTTAAGTCAAACCGGGGTGAAGCTTTCTTT
>TRBD2|TRBJ2-1|.|TRBV24-1|15
CATAGLAGGPGEQFF
TGTGCCACCGCAGGACTAGCGGGAGGGCCTGGTGAGCAGTTCTTC
>TRBD2|TRBJ2-1|.|TRBV28|15
CASSSGLAGGGEQFF
TGTGCCAGCAGTTCGGGACTAGCGGGAGGGGGTGAGCAGTTCTTC
>.|TRBJ2-5|.|TRBV2|16
CASSASSSRRGETQYF
TGTGCCAGCAGTGCTTCCTCAAGTCGGCGGGGAGAGACCCAGTACTTC
>.|TRBJ2-7|.|TRBV1|19
CTSSPSGTGGSYCVYEQYF
TGCACCAGCAGCCCTTCCGGGACAGGGGGCTCATACTGTGTCTACGAGCAGTACTTC
>TRBD1|TRBJ1-2|once|TRBV19|15
CASRLQGRGNYGYTF
TGTGCCAGTAGGCTACAGGGGCGCGGGAACTATGGCTACACCTTC
>.|TRBJ1-2|.|TRBV4-1|16
CASSQESPGVEGGYTF
TGCGCCAGCAGCCAAGAATCTCCAGGGGTAGAGGGTGGCTACACCTTC
>.|TRBJ2-2|few|TRBV7-3|16
CASSLTLASNTGELFF
TGTGCCAGCAGCTTAACGCTAGCGTCGAACACCGGGGAGCTGTTTTTT
>TRBD1|TRBJ1-1|.|TRBV30|16
CAGRNLQGAGDTEAFF
TGTGCCGGAAGAAACCTACAGGGGGCCGGGGACACTGAAGCTTTCTTT
>TRBD1|TRBJ2-3|.|TRBV15|16
CATSRDPTGGVDTQYF
TGTGCCACCAGCAGAGATCCAACAGGGGGCGTAGATACGCAGTATTTT
>.|TRBJ1-2|.|TRBV27|15
CASSLKGVGGYGYTF
TGTGCCAGCAGTTTAAAGGGGGTGGGCGGCTATGGCTACACCTTC
>.|TRBJ1-1|.|TRBV15|13
CATRADELTEAFF
TGTGCCACCAGAGCGGACGAACTCACTGAAGCTTTCTTT
>TRBD1|TRBJ1-2|.|TRBV29-1|13
CSGQTGTSYGYTF
TGCAGCGGGCAGACAGGGACCTCCTATGGCTACACCTTC
>TRBD2|TRBJ2-7|few|TRBV6-5|13
CASSSRLGTSGTF
TGTGCCAGCAGTTCAAGACTAGGGACTAGCGGGACCTTC
>.|TRBJ1-2|.|TRBV6-1|13
CASSERQNYGYTF
TGTGCCAGCAGTGAACGACAGAACTATGGCTACACCTTC
>.|TRBJ2-3|.|TRBV9|14
CASSVAVTTDTQYF
TGTGCCAGCAGCGTAGCAGTTACCACAGATACGCAGTATTTT
>.|TRBJ1-5|.|TRBV12-3/TRBV12-4|12
CASSLTPRAQHF
TGTGCCAGCAGTTTAACCCCGAGGGCCCAGCATTTT
>TRBD1|TRBJ1-2|.|TRBV5-4|16
CASSPWGTGASYGYTF
TGTGCCAGCAGCCCGTGGGGGACAGGGGCATCTTATGGCTACACCTTC